This TCR beta chain was identified in a study of vaccination and CD4 T cells after COVID-19 (dated by TCRdb to the early 2020s). Some background on the complete study: SARS-CoV-2 positivity had been established in the convalescent patients by nasal swab PCR, and mild disease was recorded in several of these patients and severe disease in one. Post-vaccine blood samples were taken a median of 72 days after the second vaccine dose, with a range of roughly 14 to 241 days. In control cultures, a CEFX viral epitope pool was used as positive control, an HIV-1 Nef peptide pool was used as negative control, or no peptide was added. The convalescent cohort included six males and four females, with two Hispanic individuals, seven Caucasians, two Asians and one multiracial person. Post-COVID blood samples from convalescent patients were collected a median of around 110 days after diagnosis, with a range of 35 to 161 days. Participants got two doses of the Pfizer-BioNTech BNT162b2 vaccine (n=8) or two doses of the Moderna mRNA-1273 vaccine (n=2). In ten to eleven COVID-19 convalescent patients and a few infection-naive healthy vaccine recipients, the spike-specific CD4+ TCR repertoire before mRNA vaccination was compared with the repertoire after mRNA vaccination. For stimulating the cultures, overlapping spike peptide pools were used, derived from SARS-CoV-2 as well as from the common cold coronaviruses HCoV-NL63, HCoV-OC43 and HCoV-229E.

The CDR3 measures 14 amino acids from cysteine to phenylalanine. Of all the DNA, just the CDR3 is kept, 42 bases in frame from base 1. This clonotype appeared a few times. The antigen it recognizes is unknown. The input lacks base qualities; no much larger clone sits a single base away. Per the publication, the treatment or condition label means: approximately nine-day PBMC culture with coronavirus spike peptide pools or control peptides (ViraFEST assay). The ViraFEST assay, used in the study, expanded antigen-specific T cells with peptide pools and then identified the expanded clonotypes through TCR sequencing. Positive SARS-CoV-2 PCR tests in the convalescent patients dated from March to December 2020, before Alpha, Beta and Delta variants emerged in the United States. Each well held millions of PBMCs cultured in IMDM containing roughly 5.4% human AB serum and roughly 9.7 IU/ml IL-2, with around 9.2 ug/ml peptide pools added. On days 3 and 7, half of the culture medium was replaced with fresh IL-2-containing medium. Once the cells had been in culture for over nine days, the EasySep CD4+ T cell isolation kit was used to isolate CD4+ T cells by negative selection. Ficoll-Paque Plus gradient centrifugation was used to isolate PBMCs from whole blood, and the isolated PBMCs were then either used fresh or cryopreserved at -140C. Culture conditions were generally each tested in triplicate wells.

Broader findings and caveats from the paper: Although the median number of SARS-CoV-2-reactive clonotypes went up from some 23 after infection to 38 after vaccination, the increase was not significant. The study included relatively few convalescent patients and did not analyze early timepoints after natural infection. In convalescent patients, a median roughly 87% of post-vaccine SARS-CoV-2-reactive clones were detected only after vaccination, suggesting vaccine-specific priming. Of the vaccine-specific clones found in convalescent patients, nearly all (304 of 307) were mono-reactive for SARS-CoV-2 spike instead of being cross-reactive with common cold coronaviruses.

The protocol used for the library was PCR. DNA from cultured CD4+ T cells underwent TCR sequencing with the Oncomine TCR Beta short-read assay at the Johns Hopkins FTIC core. Genomic DNA was extracted from the cultured CD4+ T cells with the QIAamp micro DNA kit. Oncomine TCR Beta libraries from cultured CD4+ T cells were pooled with unique dual indexes and sequenced on an Illumina iSeq 100. As for the original processing: Non-productive sequences were removed, and CDR3s not starting with C, not ending with F or W, or shorter than 7 amino acids were discarded. The MANAFEST web application identified antigen-specific clonotypes by comparing peptide-stimulated wells against reference wells and other culture wells. For a clone to be called positive, the clone needed an FDR below 0.05, an odds ratio above 5, and a productive frequency above 0.1% in at least two of three replicate wells. Clonotypes that were significantly expanded in both SARS-CoV-2 spike wells and at least one common cold coronavirus spike condition were defined as cross-reactive. Similarity between CDR3 sequences was evaluated in R version 3.6.1 using Levenshtein distances (stringdist) and unrooted phylogenetic trees (ape). The public reads were run again by TCRdb, first through fastp at Q25 and then through MiXCR, and only productive beta chains were kept. Rows with a matching CDR3 protein are joined into one entry that keeps the most common DNA and genes. TCRdb, rather than the study authors, made the V and J calls. Counted in this sample were around 21,000 distinct CDR3 sequences; about 56% of them appeared once. The ten largest clones represent around 7% of the sample.

This sequence was found in a human donor who had recovered from COVID-19. The sample was CD4+ T cells from blood, cultured in vitro. Here the chain combines TRBV21-1 and TRBJ2-3. TRBV21-1 counts as a pseudogene. The CDR3 here reads CASIGGCSTDTQYF. The DNA sequence reads TGTGCCAGCATTGGTGGTTGTAGCACAGATACGCAGTATTTT.